Below, 10 T cell receptor beta chains from the same sample are listed, as sequenced in a study of blood T cells in healthy people across ages. Alongside a J-beta primer mix, a sample-barcoded 5' primer served in a second PCR lasting about 6 to 11 cycles. TCRdb itself ran the 5' RACE reads through MiXCR, one entry per CDR3 protein. In the table there are more than 700,000 distinct CDR3 sequences, 53% of which are singletons. The source material was blood. These TCRs come from an older man in good health.

The chain combines TRBV12-5 with TRBJ2-1; 7 bases are a match to TRBD2. The CDR3 runs to 14 residues. Looked up from germline, CDR1 is LGHNT and CDR2 is FRNRAP. V lost 8 bases and J lost 8; bases outside the gene matches: 12. The CDR3 DNA reads as TGTGCTAGTTGCAAAACGGGGGGTAGGGATGAGCAGTTCTTC. It translates to CASCKTGGRDEQFF.

This clonotype is a singleton in its sample. The rearrangement uses TRBV4-1 and TRBJ2-5; D is undetermined. The germline V gene has CDR1 MGHRA and CDR2 YSYEKL. The CDR3 is 15 amino acids. V lost 4 bases to trimming and J lost 1 base, with 13 bases between them. CDR3: CASSPSGRFQETQYF. The CDR3 DNA reads as TGCGCCAGCAGCCCGAGTGGTCGATTCCAAGAGACCCAGTACTTC.

This clonotype was recorded once. The CDR3 region has the DNA TGTGCCAGCAGCACGACACACCGCCAGTACTTC. Protein product: CASSTTHRQYF. The V and J genes are TRBV3-1 and TRBJ2-7; D is uncertain. Per germline, CDR1 LGHDT and CDR2 YNNKEL (reference sequence). The CDR3 sequence is 11 residues long. Trimming cost V 5 bases and J 10 bases, with 12 bases left between them.

As concerns this clonotype: A much larger clone differs from this one at a single base, so this may be a read error. The gene calls are TRBV2 and TRBJ2-7, with D possibly called TRBD1 or TRBD2 (5 bases each). Germline CDR1 is SNHLY and CDR2 is FYNNEI. The CDR3 consists of 16 residues. The V and J ends lost 2 bases and 7 bases respectively, with 21 bases between them. Here the CDR3 reads CASSERGTSSYNEQYF. CDR3 bases: TGTGCCAGCAGTGAACGGGGCACCAGCTCCTACAATGAGCAGTACTTC. The whole variable domain, filled in from reference TRBV2 and TRBJ2-7, reads EPEVTQTPSHQVTQMGQEVILRCVPISNHLYFYWYRQILGQKVEFLVSFYNNEISEKSEIFDDQFSVERPDGSNFTLKIRSTKLEDSAMYFCASSERGTSSYNEQYFGPGTRLTVT.

This clonotype has just a few counts. The CDR3 nucleotides are TGCAGTGCTAGAGATGAGGACTCTGGGGCCAACGTCCTGACTTTC. Residues: CSARDEDSGANVLTF. V usage is TRBV20-1 and J usage is TRBJ2-6; D call uncertain. There are 15 residues in the CDR3. V lost 0 bases and J 0 bases, leaving 6 bases between the germline ends. Per the germline V gene, CDR1 is DFQATT and CDR2 is SNEGSKA (reference sequence).

The chain couples TRBV5-1 to TRBJ2-3, with no clear D. The CDR3 has 15 residues. Germline assignment: CDR1 SGHRS and CDR2 YFSETQ. V lost 2 bases to trimming and J lost 5 bases, with 15 bases between them. The CDR3 sequence is CASSFRTLPGDTQYF. In nucleotides, the CDR3 is TGCGCCAGCAGCTTTAGAACTCTACCTGGAGATACGCAGTATTTT.

This clonotype was found a few times. The V call is TRBV7-9, the J call TRBJ2-1; D may be TRBD2 (5 bases). Trimming cost V 5 bases and J 0 bases, with 11 bases left between them. This CDR3 has 15 amino acids. The germline CDR1 and CDR2 sequences are SEHNR and FQNEAQ (reference sequence). The CDR3 region has the DNA TGTGCCAGCAGCGGACCCGACTACTCCTACAATGAGCAGTTCTTC. As protein: CASSGPDYSYNEQFF.

The gene calls are TRBV11-2 and TRBJ2-4; weak D call: TRBD2 (5 bases). V was trimmed by 5 bases and J by 13 bases, leaving 15 bases between them. Germline V lookup: CDR1 SGHAT, CDR2 FQNNGV. The CDR3 runs to 12 residues. The CDR3, as DNA: TGTGCCAGCAGCCCGCCCTCCGGGGAGCAGTACTTC. It codes for CASSPPSGEQYF.

The V call is TRBV24-1, the J call TRBJ1-2, with 8 bases identical to TRBD1. Trimming removed 3 bases from V and 4 bases from J; junction bases left unmatched: 6. Germline loops: CDR1 KGHDR, CDR2 SFDVKD. The CDR3 runs to 15 residues. The CDR3 DNA sequence: TGTGCCACCAGTGATCGGACAGGGCTTGGCTATGGCTACACCTTC. Translated, it gives CATSDRTGLGYGYTF.

This sequence joins TRBV12-3 or TRBV12-4 and TRBJ2-7, with no clear D. The V end was cut by 3 bases, the J end by 10 bases, with 25 bases between. This CDR3 has 16 residues. CDR3 amino acids: CASSFGQSGGDWEQYF. Here the CDR3 DNA reads TGTGCCAGCAGTTTCGGCCAGTCGGGCGGAGACTGGGAACAGTACTTC.